Following are 5 T cell receptor beta chains from one sample sequenced in a study of blood T cell repertoires in COVID-19. The repertoire was sequenced with immunoSEQ multiplex PCR; TCRdb's copy has only in-frame clones and lacks some. The table shows roughly 120,000 clones, with over 75% occurring only once. Sequencing was carried out using peripheral blood. These receptors all stem from a man aged 70 or older with active or convalescent COVID-19.

As for this clone: At one of its ends the junction is not consistent with the germline gene, which may arise from a read error. This chain connects TRBV7-7 to TRBJ2-3; TRBD2 is a possible D gene (5 bases). Germline-derived CDR1 and CDR2 are SSHAT and FNYEAQ (reference sequence). The CDR3 spans 14 residues. CDR3 protein: CASSLGGLPDTQYF. The CDR3 bases are TGTGCTAGCAGCTTAGGAGGTCTCCCAGATACGCAGTATTTT.

The rearrangement links TRBV5-8 to TRBJ1-2; D may be TRBD1 (5 bases). V was trimmed by 4 bases and J by 0 bases, leaving 19 bases between them. The germline CDR1 and CDR2 sequences are SGHTS and YDEGEE. This CDR3 has 17 amino acids. The CDR3 nucleotides read TGTGCCAGCAGCCCCTGGGGTCAGGGCCCGTCTAACTATGGCTACACCTTC. Its protein product is CASSPWGQGPSNYGYTF.

Comments on this clone: This may arise from a read error, as a much more abundant clone is one base away. The chain has TRBV19 and TRBJ2-2, with TRBD1 matching over 7 bases. There are 12 residues in the CDR3. J gave up 6 bases and V 5 bases, and 0 bases lay outside the gene matches. Germline values: CDR1 LNHDA, CDR2 SQIVND (reference sequence). CDR3 DNA sequence: TGTGCCAGTAGTCAGGGGGCCGGGGAGCTGTTTTTT. Translated, it gives CASSQGAGELFF.

The chain combines TRBV24-1 with TRBJ2-1; TRBD1 aligns across 8 bases. The V gene end was trimmed by 1 base and the J gene end by 6 bases; junction bases not matched to a gene: 1. The CDR3 has 14 amino acids. Germline V gene sequence: CDR1 KGHDR, CDR2 SFDVKD. CDR3 loop: CATSDLGQGNEQFF. As DNA, the CDR3 is TGTGCCACCAGTGATTTAGGACAGGGCAATGAGCAGTTCTTC.

V gene TRBV2 combines with J gene TRBJ2-2; no firm D call. The CDR3 is 13 residues long. Germline V gene sequence: CDR1 SNHLY, CDR2 FYNNEI. The V end was cut by 5 bases, the J end by 5 bases, with 9 bases between. CDR3 sequence (DNA): TGTGCCAGCAGTCCGGTGGAGACCGGGGAGCTGTTTTTT. Its translation is CASSPVETGELFF.